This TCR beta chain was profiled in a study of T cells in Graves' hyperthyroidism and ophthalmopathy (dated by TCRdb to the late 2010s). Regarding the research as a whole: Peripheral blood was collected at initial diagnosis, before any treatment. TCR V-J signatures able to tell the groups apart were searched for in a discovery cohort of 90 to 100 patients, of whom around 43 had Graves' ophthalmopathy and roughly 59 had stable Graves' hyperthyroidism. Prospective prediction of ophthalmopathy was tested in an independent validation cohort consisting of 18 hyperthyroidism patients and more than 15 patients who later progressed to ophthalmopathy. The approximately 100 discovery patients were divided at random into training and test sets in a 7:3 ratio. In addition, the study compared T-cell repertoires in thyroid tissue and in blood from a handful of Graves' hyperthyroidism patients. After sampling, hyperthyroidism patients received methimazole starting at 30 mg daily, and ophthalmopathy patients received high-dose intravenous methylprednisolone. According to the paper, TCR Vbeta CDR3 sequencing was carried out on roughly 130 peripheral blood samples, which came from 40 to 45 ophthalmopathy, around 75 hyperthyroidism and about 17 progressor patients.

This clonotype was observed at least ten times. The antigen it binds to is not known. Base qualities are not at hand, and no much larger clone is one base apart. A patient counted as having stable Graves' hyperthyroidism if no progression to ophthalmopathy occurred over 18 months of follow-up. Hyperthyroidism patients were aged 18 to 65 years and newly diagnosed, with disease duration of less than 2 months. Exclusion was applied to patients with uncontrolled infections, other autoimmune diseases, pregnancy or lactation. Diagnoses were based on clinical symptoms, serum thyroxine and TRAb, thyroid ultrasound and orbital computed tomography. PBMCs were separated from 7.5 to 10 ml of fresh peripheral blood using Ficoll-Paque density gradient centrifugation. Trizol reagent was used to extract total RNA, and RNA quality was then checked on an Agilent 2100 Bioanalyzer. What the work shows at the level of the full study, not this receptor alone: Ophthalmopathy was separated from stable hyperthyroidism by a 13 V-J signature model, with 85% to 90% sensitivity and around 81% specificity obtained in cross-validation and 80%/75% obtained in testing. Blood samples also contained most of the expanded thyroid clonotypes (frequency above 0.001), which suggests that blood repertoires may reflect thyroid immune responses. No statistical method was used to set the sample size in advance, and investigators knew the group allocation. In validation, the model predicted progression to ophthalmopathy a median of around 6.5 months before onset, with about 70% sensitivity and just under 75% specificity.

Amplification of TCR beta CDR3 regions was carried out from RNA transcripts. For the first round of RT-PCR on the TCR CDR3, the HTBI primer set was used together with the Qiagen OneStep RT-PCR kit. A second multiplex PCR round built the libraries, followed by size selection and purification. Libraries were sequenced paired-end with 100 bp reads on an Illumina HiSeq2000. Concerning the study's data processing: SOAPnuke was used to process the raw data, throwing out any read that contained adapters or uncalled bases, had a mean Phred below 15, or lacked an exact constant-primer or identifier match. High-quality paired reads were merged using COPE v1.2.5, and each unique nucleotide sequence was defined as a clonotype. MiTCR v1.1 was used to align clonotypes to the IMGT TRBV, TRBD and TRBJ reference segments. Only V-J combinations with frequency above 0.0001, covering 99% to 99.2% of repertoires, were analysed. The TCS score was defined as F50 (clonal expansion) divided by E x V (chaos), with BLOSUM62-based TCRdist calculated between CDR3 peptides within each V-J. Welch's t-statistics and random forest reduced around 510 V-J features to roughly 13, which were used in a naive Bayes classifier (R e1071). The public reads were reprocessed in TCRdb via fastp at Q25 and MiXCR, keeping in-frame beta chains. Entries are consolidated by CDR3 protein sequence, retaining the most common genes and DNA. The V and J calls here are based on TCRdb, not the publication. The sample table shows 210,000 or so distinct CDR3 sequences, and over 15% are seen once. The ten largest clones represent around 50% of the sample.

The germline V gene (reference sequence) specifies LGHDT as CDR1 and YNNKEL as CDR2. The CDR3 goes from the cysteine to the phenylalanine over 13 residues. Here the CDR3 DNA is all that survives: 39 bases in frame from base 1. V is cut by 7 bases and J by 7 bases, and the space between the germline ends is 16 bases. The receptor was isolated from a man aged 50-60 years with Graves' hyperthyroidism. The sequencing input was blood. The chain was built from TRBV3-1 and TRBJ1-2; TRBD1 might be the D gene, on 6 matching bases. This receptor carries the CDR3 CASTVQGRSGYTF. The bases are TGTGCCAGCACCGTACAGGGAAGGAGTGGCTACACCTTC.